These T cell receptor beta chains were read from a single sample in a study of Ad26.COV2.S vaccination and SARS-CoV-2 variants. This table comes from immunoSEQ multiplex PCR, and its TCRdb copy is limited to in-frame clones, with some not included. This table holds 350,000 to 450,000 clones, 85% found once. The specimen comprised peripheral blood, sampled in a trial of Ad26.COV2.S vaccine versus placebo. The receptors here all came from a person between 18 and 65 years old who received the Ad26.COV2.S COVID-19 vaccine or a placebo. Each CDR3 is given with its conserved first and last residue. D genes are given only for firm matches.

CSVRTLHGVYTF . TRBV29-1 12
CASSLGLAGGGNEQFF TRBD2 TRBV7-7 16
CASSLAANYEQYF TRBD2 TRBV27 13
CATSDLNRGTDEQFF TRBD1 TRBV24-1 15
CASSESLMTGQLNEQFF . TRBV25-1 17
CASSEVLQYSYEQYF . TRBV6-1 15
CATSGSPNTGELFF . TRBV15 14
CAISDSWGANYGYTF . TRBV10-3 15
CSVRGGEKLFF . TRBV29-1 11
CASSPAAGANTGELFF TRBD2 TRBV5-1 16
CASSVLRQGADEQFF TRBD1 TRBV9 15
CATSREARVSTDTQYF . TRBV15 16
CASSLALFHEQYF . TRBV5-4 13
CASSRSQLYEQYF . TRBV14 13
CATSRDRPPLYF . TRBV15 12
CASSRPGTGELFF . TRBV9 13
CASREGNQPQHF . TRBV7-2 12